This entry lists 13 T cell receptor beta chains sequenced from one sample in a study of OX40 agonist ivuxolimab in advanced cancers. Profiled with immunoSEQ multiplex PCR; TCRdb holds only in-frame clones, not every one. This sample has 12,000 or so clones, with 70% to 80% found just once. Sequenced here: CD4+ or CD8+ T cells sorted from blood, sampled in a trial of the OX40 agonist ivuxolimab. The receptors were gathered from an adult with an advanced solid tumor such as melanoma, head and neck, liver or kidney cancer.

The chain combines TRBV6-6 with TRBJ2-2, with D uncertain. Per the germline V gene, CDR1 is MNHNY and CDR2 is SVGAGI (reference sequence). V was pared by 8 bases and J by 5 bases, with 3 bases between. The length of the CDR3 is 10 residues. CDR3 bases: TGTGCCAGCCAGACCGGGGAGCTGTTTTTT. Protein sequence: CASQTGELFF.

This chain links TRBV19 with TRBJ1-1, with D uncertain. The CDR3 has 11 amino acids. Per the germline V gene, CDR1 is LNHDA and CDR2 is SQIVND (reference sequence). Trimming pared 5 bases from V and 4 bases from J, leaving 5 bases between. The CDR3 DNA reads as TGTGCCAGTAGTGTCTCCACTGAAGCTTTCTTT. This encodes CASSVSTEAFF.

This clone has just one count. The CDR3 loop reads CASSFRGFNTEAFF. CDR3 DNA sequence: TGTGCCAGCAGTTTCAGGGGCTTTAACACTGAAGCTTTCTTT. The chain recombines TRBV28 with TRBJ1-1; possibly TRBD1 for D (6 bases). Per germline, CDR1 MDHEN and CDR2 SYDVKM. The CDR3 runs 14 residues. The V and J ends lost 3 bases and 2 bases respectively, with 10 bases between them.

Only one count was recorded for this clone. The rearrangement links TRBV28 to TRBJ2-7, with 11 bases aligning to TRBD1. The V and J ends lost 5 bases and 5 bases, in that order; junction bases with no gene match: 5. The CDR3 has 14 amino acids. The germline V gene has CDR1 MDHEN and CDR2 SYDVKM. DNA of the CDR3: TGTGCCAGCAGTCCGTGGACAGGGGGCGACGAGCAGTACTTC. Its protein is CASSPWTGGDEQYF.

This sequence joins TRBV7-9 and TRBJ1-1; D is unclear. Germline V gene lookup returns CDR1 SEHNR and CDR2 FQNEAQ (reference sequence). The CDR3 sequence is 15 residues long. Trimming left V 5 bases short and J 1 base short, with 14 bases between. The CDR3 region is CASSPRSDWNTEAFF. The CDR3 bases are TGTGCCAGCAGCCCCCGTTCTGATTGGAACACTGAAGCTTTCTTT.

V gene TRBV7-8 combines with J gene TRBJ1-1; D remains unclear. Germline V gives CDR1 SGHVS, CDR2 FQNEAQ. The CDR3 spans 15 residues. V lost 2 bases to trimming and J lost 0 bases, with 10 bases between them. The CDR3 DNA is TGTGCCAGCAGCTTAAGGGTGGATATGAACACTGAAGCTTTCTTT. This translates into CASSLRVDMNTEAFF.

This chain uses TRBV7-2 with TRBJ1-3, with D possibly TRBD1 on 6 matching bases. The ends were cut back, 4 bases at V and 0 bases at J, with 16 bases in the middle. From germline, CDR1 is SGHTA and CDR2 FQGNSA. CDR3 length: 17 amino acids. The CDR3 sequence: CASSSGLGAASGNTIYF. CDR3 DNA: TGTGCCAGCAGCTCCGGTCTGGGGGCCGCCTCTGGAAACACCATATATTTT.

The J gene is TRBJ1-5, the V gene TRBV4-3; D possibly corresponds to TRBD1 (5 bases). The germline V and J ends were trimmed by 0 bases and 0 bases, with 12 bases remaining between them. The CDR3 extends over 17 amino acids. Germline assignment: CDR1 LGHNA and CDR2 YSLEER. CDR3 protein: CASSQDSTAYSNQPQHF. The CDR3 DNA is TGCGCCAGCAGCCAAGATTCGACAGCATATAGCAATCAGCCCCAGCATTTT.

The table lists this clone with a few counts. This chain uses TRBV6-1 with TRBJ2-3; D uncertain. V was pared by 6 bases and J by 3 bases, with 4 bases between. This CDR3 has 11 residues. Germline assignment: CDR1 MNHNS and CDR2 SASEGT. The CDR3 DNA is TGTGCCAGCAGCCAGACAGATACGCAGTATTTT. Amino acids: CASSQTDTQYF.

The V and J genes are TRBV4-1 and TRBJ1-6, with D possibly TRBD1 on 6 matching bases. This CDR3 is 14 amino acids long. V was cut by 3 bases and J by 7 bases, with 10 bases left in between. The germline CDR1 and CDR2 sequences are MGHRA and YSYEKL. The CDR3 region has the DNA TGCGCCAGCAGCCATAGGACAGAAAATTCACCCCTCCACTTT. Protein: CASSHRTENSPLHF.

J is TRBJ2-3 and V is TRBV4-1; D may be TRBD2 (5 bases). Germline-derived CDR1 and CDR2 are MGHRA and YSYEKL. V lost 3 bases and J 8 bases, leaving 21 bases between the germline ends. There are 16 residues in the CDR3. CDR3 coding DNA: TGCGCCAGCAGCCATGAAGCTACCAGGACTTCTCCTACGCAGTATTTT. This gives the protein CASSHEATRTSPTQYF.

V gene TRBV5-5 combines with J gene TRBJ2-7; 11 positions match TRBD1. V lost 4 bases to trimming and J lost 7 bases; unmatched junction nucleotides: 7. This CDR3 is built from 14 residues. Per germline, CDR1 SGHKS and CDR2 YYEKEE (reference sequence). The CDR3 sequence is CASSHGQGAQEQYF. Here the CDR3 DNA reads TGTGCCAGCAGCCACGGACAGGGGGCGCAGGAGCAGTACTTC.

The rearrangement joins TRBV29-1 to TRBJ1-1; D unresolved. Between the trimmed V and J ends, which lost 5 bases and 0 bases, there was a span of 4 bases. Looked up from germline, CDR1 is SQVTM and CDR2 is ANQGSEA. The CDR3 contains 11 residues. CDR3 nucleotide sequence: TGCAGCGTTAACATGAACACTGAAGCTTTCTTT. Its protein is CSVNMNTEAFF. Drawing the rest from reference TRBV29-1 and TRBJ1-1, the complete variable domain is SAVISQKPSRDICQRGTSLTIQCQVDSQVTMMFWYRQQPGQSLTLIATANQGSEATYESGFVIDKFPISRPNLTFSTLTVSNMSPEDSSIYLCSVNMNTEAFFGQGTRLTVV.